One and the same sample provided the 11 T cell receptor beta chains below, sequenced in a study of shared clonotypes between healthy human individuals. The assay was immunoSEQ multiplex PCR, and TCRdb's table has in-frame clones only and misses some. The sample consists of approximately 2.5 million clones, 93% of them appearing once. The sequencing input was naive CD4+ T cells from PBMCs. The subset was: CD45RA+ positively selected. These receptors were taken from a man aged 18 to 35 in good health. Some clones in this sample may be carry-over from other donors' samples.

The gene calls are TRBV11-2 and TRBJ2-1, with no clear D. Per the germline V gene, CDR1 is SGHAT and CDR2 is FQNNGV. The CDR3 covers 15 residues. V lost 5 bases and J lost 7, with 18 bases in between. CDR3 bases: TGTGCCAGCAGCCGTCTAGACGGTTGGCTAAATGAGCAGTTCTTC. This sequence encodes CASSRLDGWLNEQFF. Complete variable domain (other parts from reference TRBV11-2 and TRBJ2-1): EAGVAQSPRYKIIEKRQSVAFWCNPISGHATLYWYQQILGQGPKLLIQFQNNGVVDDSQLPKDRFSAERLKGVDSTLKIQPAKLEDSAVYLCASSRLDGWLNEQFFGPGTRLTVL.

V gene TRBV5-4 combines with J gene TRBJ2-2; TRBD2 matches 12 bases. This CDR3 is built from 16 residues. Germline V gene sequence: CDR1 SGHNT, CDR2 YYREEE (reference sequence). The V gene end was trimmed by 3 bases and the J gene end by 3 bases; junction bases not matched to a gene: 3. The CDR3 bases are TGTGCCAGCAGCTCCGGGACTAGCGGGTACACCGGGGAGCTGTTTTTT. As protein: CASSSGTSGYTGELFF. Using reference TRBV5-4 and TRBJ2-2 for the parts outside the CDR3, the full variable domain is ETGVTQSPTHLIKTRGQQVTLRCSSQSGHNTVSWYQQALGQGPQFIFQYYREEENGRGNFPPRFSGLQFPNYSSELNVNALELDDSALYLCASSSGTSGYTGELFFGEGSRLTVL.

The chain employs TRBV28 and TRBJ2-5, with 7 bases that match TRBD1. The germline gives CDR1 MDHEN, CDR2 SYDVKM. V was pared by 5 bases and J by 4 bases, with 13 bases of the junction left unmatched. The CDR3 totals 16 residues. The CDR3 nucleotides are TGTGCCAGCAGTCCTCGGGGTGACAGGGTTGGAGAGACCCAGTACTTC. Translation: CASSPRGDRVGETQYF.

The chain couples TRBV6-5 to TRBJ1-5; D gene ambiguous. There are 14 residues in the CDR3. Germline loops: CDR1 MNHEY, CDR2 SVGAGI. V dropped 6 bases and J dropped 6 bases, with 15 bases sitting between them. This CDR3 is CASSPGRTGQPQHF. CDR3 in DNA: TGTGCCAGCAGCCCCGGCAGAACGGGTCAGCCCCAGCATTTT.

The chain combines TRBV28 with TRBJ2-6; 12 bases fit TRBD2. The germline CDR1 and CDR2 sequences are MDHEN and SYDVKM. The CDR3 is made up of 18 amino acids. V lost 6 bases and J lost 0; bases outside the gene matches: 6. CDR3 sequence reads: CASSSGLAGNSGANVLTF. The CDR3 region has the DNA TGTGCCAGCAGCTCAGGACTAGCGGGGAACTCTGGGGCCAACGTCCTGACTTTC.

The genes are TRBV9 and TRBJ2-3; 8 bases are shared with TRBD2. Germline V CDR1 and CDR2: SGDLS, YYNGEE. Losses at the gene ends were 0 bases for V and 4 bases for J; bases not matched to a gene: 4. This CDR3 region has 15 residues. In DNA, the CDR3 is TGTGCCAGCAGCGTAGCGGGAGGGGCCCCAGATACGCAGTATTTT. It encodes CASSVAGGAPDTQYF.

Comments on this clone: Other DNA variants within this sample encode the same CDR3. The CDR3 sequence is CASSHPGQGVYEQYF. In nucleotides, the CDR3 is TGCGCCAGCAGCCATCCGGGACAGGGGGTCTACGAGCAGTACTTC. The gene calls are TRBV4-1 and TRBJ2-7; 11 bases line up with TRBD1. The CDR3 extends over 15 amino acids. V dropped 3 bases and J dropped 3; count of bases not matched to a gene: 4. The V gene's germline CDR1 is MGHRA and CDR2 YSYEKL.

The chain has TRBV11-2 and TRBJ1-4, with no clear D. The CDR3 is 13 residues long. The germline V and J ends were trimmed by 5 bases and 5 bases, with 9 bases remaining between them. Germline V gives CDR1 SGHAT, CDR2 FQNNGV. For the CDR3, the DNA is TGTGCCAGCAGCCAACGACCGAATGAAAAACTGTTTTTT. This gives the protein CASSQRPNEKLFF.

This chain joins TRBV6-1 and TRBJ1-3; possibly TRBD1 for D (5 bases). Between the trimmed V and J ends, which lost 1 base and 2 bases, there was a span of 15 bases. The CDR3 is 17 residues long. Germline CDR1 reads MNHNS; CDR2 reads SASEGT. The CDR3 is CASSEGGQRGAGNTIYF. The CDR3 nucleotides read TGTGCCAGCAGTGAAGGGGGTCAGAGGGGAGCTGGAAACACCATATATTTT.

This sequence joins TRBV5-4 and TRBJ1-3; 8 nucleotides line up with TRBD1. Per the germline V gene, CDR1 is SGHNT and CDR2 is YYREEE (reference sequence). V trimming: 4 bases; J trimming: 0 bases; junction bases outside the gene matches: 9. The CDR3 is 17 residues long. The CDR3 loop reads CASSRGQDAGSGNTIYF. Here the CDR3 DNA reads TGTGCCAGCAGCAGGGGACAGGATGCTGGCTCTGGAAACACCATATATTTT.

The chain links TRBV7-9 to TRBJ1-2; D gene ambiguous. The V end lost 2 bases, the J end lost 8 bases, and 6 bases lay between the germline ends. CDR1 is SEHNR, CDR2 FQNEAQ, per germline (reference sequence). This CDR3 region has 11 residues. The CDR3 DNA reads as TGTGCCAGCAGCTTATTGAACGGCTACACCTTC. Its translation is CASSLLNGYTF. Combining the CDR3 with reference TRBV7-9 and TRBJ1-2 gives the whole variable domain DTGVSQNPRHKITKRGQNVTFRCDPISEHNRLYWYRQTLGQGPEFLTYFQNEAQLEKSRLLSDRFSAERPKGSFSTLEIQRTEQGDSAMYLCASSLLNGYTFGSGTRLTVV.